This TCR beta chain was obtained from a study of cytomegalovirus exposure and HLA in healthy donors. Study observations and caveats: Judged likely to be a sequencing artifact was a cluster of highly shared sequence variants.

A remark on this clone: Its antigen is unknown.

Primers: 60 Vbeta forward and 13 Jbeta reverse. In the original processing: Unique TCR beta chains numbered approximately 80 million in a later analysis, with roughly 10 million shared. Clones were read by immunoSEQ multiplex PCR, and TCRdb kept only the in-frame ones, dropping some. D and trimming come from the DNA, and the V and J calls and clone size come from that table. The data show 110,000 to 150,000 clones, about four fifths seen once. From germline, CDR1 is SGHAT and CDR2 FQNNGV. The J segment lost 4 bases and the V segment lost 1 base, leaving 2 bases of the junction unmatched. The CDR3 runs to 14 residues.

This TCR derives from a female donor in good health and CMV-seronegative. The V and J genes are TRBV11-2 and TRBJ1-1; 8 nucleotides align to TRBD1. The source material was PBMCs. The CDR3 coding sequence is TGTGCCAGCAGCTTAGGCGACAGGGGCACTGAAGCTTTCTTT. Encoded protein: CASSLGDRGTEAFF.